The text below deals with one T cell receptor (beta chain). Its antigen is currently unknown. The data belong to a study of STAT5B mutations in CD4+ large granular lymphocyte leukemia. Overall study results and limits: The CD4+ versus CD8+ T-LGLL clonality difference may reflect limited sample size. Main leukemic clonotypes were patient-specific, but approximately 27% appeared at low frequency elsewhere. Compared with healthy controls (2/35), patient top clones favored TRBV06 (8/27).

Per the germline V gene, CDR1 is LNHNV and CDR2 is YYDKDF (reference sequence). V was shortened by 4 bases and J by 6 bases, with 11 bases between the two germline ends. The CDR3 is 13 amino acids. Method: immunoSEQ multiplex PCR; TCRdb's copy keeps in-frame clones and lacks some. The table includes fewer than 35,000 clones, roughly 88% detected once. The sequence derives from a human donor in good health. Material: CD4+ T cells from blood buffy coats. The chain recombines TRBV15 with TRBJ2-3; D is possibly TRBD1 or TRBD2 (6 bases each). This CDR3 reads CATSIRGGDTQYF. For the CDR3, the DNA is TGTGCCACCAGCATCCGAGGGGGGGATACGCAGTATTTT.